The rows below give T cell receptor beta chains drawn from one sample of a study of early T cells in non-severe SARS-CoV-2 infection. TCRdb passed the 5' RACE reads through MiXCR, listing each CDR3 protein once. This repertoire shows tens of thousands of distinct CDR3 sequences, around an eighth found once; its top ten account for approximately 4.8%. Sequencing was done on a sample of whole blood. The receptors come from an adult who was a healthcare worker with PCR-confirmed SARS-CoV-2 infection or an uninfected control (not recorded which). Both conserved end residues are part of each CDR3. The D gene is left open where the match is weak. Rows give clone size only sometimes, using once, few, many, or a class for an expanded clone.

v_gene	d_gene	j_gene	abundance	CDR3aa	CDR3nt
TRBV29-1	-	TRBJ1-2	-	CSVDGGRDYGYTF	TGCAGCGTTGATGGGGGGCGCGACTATGGCTACACCTTC
TRBV6-5	-	TRBJ2-7	few	CASGSNEQYF	TGTGCCAGCGGATCGAACGAGCAGTACTTC
TRBV12-5	-	TRBJ1-5	many	CASGLQTSAVHF	TGTGCTAGTGGTTTGCAGACATCCGCGGTACATTTT
TRBV6-2/TRBV6-3	-	TRBJ1-5	-	CASNVAGDNQPQHF	TGTGCCAGCAATGTCGCAGGGGACAATCAGCCCCAGCATTTT
TRBV7-2	-	TRBJ2-3	-	CASSPRVLAGVDTQYF	TGTGCCAGCAGCCCAAGGGTTCTAGCTGGGGTAGATACGCAGTATTTT
TRBV7-6	-	TRBJ2-7	many	CASSTRQGGHEQYF	TGTGCCAGCAGCACCCGACAGGGAGGGCACGAGCAGTACTTC
TRBV10-3	-	TRBJ2-3	few	CAISSGDTQYF	TGTGCCATCAGCAGCGGAGATACGCAGTATTTT
TRBV19	-	TRBJ1-5	many	CASSKAVRDNNQPQHF	TGTGCCAGTAGTAAGGCCGTCCGGGACAACAATCAGCCCCAGCATTTT
TRBV19	TRBD1	TRBJ2-3	few	CASSFRQGALTSTDTQYF	TGTGCCAGTAGTTTCCGACAGGGGGCTCTGACTAGCACAGATACGCAGTATTTT
TRBV5-4	-	TRBJ2-1	few	CASSRKQGSGEQFF	TGTGCCAGCAGCCGGAAACAGGGCTCGGGTGAGCAGTTCTTC
TRBV9	TRBD2	TRBJ2-1	many	CASSESGGIYNEQFF	TGTGCCAGCAGCGAAAGCGGGGGTATCTACAATGAGCAGTTCTTC
TRBV30	-	TRBJ1-2	-	CAWSEGTAYGYTF	TGTGCCTGGAGTGAAGGGACTGCCTATGGCTACACCTTC
TRBV28	-	TRBJ1-1	few	CASSAPGTQPEAFF	TGTGCCAGCAGCGCCCCCGGGACCCAACCTGAAGCTTTCTTT
TRBV10-3	-	TRBJ1-5	-	CAISERQTNQPQHF	TGTGCCATCAGTGAAAGACAGACGAATCAGCCCCAGCATTTT
TRBV9	-	TRBJ2-1	-	CASSVRGDTAFNEQFF	TGTGCCAGCAGCGTGAGGGGGGACACTGCATTCAATGAGCAGTTCTTC
TRBV12-3/TRBV12-4	TRBD1	TRBJ2-7	once	CASSSPGQGYYEQYF	TGTGCCAGCAGTTCTCCGGGACAGGGTTACTACGAGCAGTACTTC
TRBV29-1	TRBD1	TRBJ2-3	few	CSVAGGQGATDTQYF	TGCAGCGTGGCCGGGGGACAGGGGGCTACAGATACGCAGTATTTT